These 8 T cell receptor beta chains were sequenced from one sample in a study of T-cell memory formation after mild COVID-19. One entry per CDR3 protein, called by TCRdb with MiXCR from the 5' RACE reads. Here the sample spans around 370,000 distinct CDR3 sequences, around a fifth being singletons. Sequenced sample: PBMCs or a T cell subset sorted from them (not recorded which). The receptors stem from an adult woman who had mild COVID-19 (a few samples of this study predate the infection). Cell type and time point are not known.

The table lists this clonotype with a few counts. The CDR3 region is CASSYLGKGNQPQHF. Here the CDR3 DNA reads TGTGCCAGCAGTTACCTGGGGAAGGGCAATCAGCCCCAGCATTTT. The V call is TRBV6-6, the J call TRBJ1-5; D remains unclear. Per the germline V gene, CDR1 is MNHNY and CDR2 is SVGAGI (reference sequence). This CDR3 region has 15 residues. The V and J ends lost 2 bases and 2 bases respectively, with 10 bases between them.

The chain has TRBV14 and TRBJ1-2; D call uncertain. Trimming pared 0 bases from V and 4 bases from J, leaving 15 bases between. The CDR3 length is 16 residues. Germline assignment: CDR1 SGHDN and CDR2 FVKESK. The CDR3, as DNA: TGTGCCAGCAGCCAAGATTGGGCAGGAACCACCTATGGCTACACCTTC. This encodes CASSQDWAGTTYGYTF.

J is TRBJ2-3 and V is TRBV24-1; weak D call: TRBD2 (6 bases). Germline-derived CDR1 and CDR2 are KGHDR and SFDVKD. The CDR3 has 13 residues. V lost 5 bases and J lost 9, with 14 bases in between. CDR3 residues: CATSVPAGTTQYF. DNA of the CDR3: TGTGCCACCAGTGTTCCTGCGGGGACCACGCAGTATTTT.

The rearrangement uses TRBV5-1 and TRBJ2-7; 10 nucleotides line up with TRBD2. J gave up 0 bases and V 0 bases, and 6 bases lay outside the gene matches. The CDR3 runs to 17 residues. CDR1 is SGHRS, CDR2 YFSETQ, per germline. CDR3 nucleotide sequence: TGCGCCAGCAGCTTGGTAGGACTAGCGGAGAGCTCCTACGAGCAGTACTTC. Protein product: CASSLVGLAESSYEQYF.

The chain links TRBV14 to TRBJ2-3, with 8 positions matching TRBD2. V lost 2 bases, J lost 3 bases, and 1 base stayed unmatched. This CDR3 region has 14 residues. Germline CDR1 reads SGHDN; CDR2 reads FVKESK. As DNA, the CDR3 is TGTGCCAGCAGCCAAAGACTAGCGACAGATACGCAGTATTTT. Protein product: CASSQRLATDTQYF.

The rearrangement uses TRBV3-1 and TRBJ1-1; TRBD1 might be the D (6 bases). The germline V gene has CDR1 LGHDT and CDR2 YNNKEL (reference sequence). V was shortened by 3 bases and J by 4 bases, with 15 bases between the two germline ends. This CDR3 is built from 15 residues. The CDR3 sequence is CASSQDPGVFTEAFF. The DNA for the CDR3 is TGTGCCAGCAGCCAGGATCCAGGGGTTTTCACTGAAGCTTTCTTT.

This clonotype was observed a handful of times. The gene calls are TRBV20-1 and TRBJ2-1; TRBD2 matches at 8 bases. The CDR3 spans 13 residues. J lost 8 bases, V lost 1 base, and 4 bases had no gene match. The germline CDR1 and CDR2 sequences are DFQATT and SNEGSKA (reference sequence). This CDR3 is CSARGLAFDEQFF. As DNA, the CDR3 is TGCAGTGCTAGAGGACTAGCGTTCGATGAGCAGTTCTTC.

This clonotype was observed many times. The chain links TRBV5-6 to TRBJ2-1, with a tentative D call TRBD2 (5 bases). CDR1 SGHDT and CDR2 YYEEEE come from the germline V gene. V shed 4 bases and J shed 4 bases, with 12 bases lying between them. The CDR3 is 14 amino acids. The chain's CDR3 is CASSRLTGYNEQFF. In DNA, the CDR3 is TGTGCCAGCAGCCGTTTGACGGGGTACAATGAGCAGTTCTTC. Complete variable domain (other parts from reference TRBV5-6 and TRBJ2-1): DAGVTQSPTHLIKTRGQQVTLRCSPKSGHDTVSWYQQALGQGPQFIFQYYEEEERQRGNFPDRFSGHQFPNYSSELNVNALLLGDSALYLCASSRLTGYNEQFFGPGTRLTVL.